This paragraph covers one T cell receptor (beta chain) sequence. CDR1 is LGHDT, CDR2 YNNKEL, per germline (reference sequence). V was shortened by 4 bases and J by 0 bases, with 10 bases between the two germline ends. This CDR3 contains 14 residues. These data are taken from a study of blood T cell repertoires in COVID-19. Background on the study: PBMCs, B-cell-depleted T cells, or T cells provided the cDNA or gDNA that made up the material.

Using immunoSEQ multiplex PCR, the repertoire was profiled, and TCRdb retains in-frame clones only, with some absent. The profile shows 130,000 to 150,000 clones, 88% of them singletons. V usage is TRBV3-1 (or the pseudogene TRBV3-2) and J usage is TRBJ2-7; maybe TRBD1 (5 bases). This clonotype was obtained from a man between 50 and 59 years old with active or convalescent COVID-19. The specimen was peripheral blood. Here the CDR3 DNA reads TGTGCCAGCAGCCGGGGCCAGAGCTCCTACGAGCAGTACTTC. Residues: CASSRGQSSYEQYF.